The 16 T cell receptor beta chains below come from one sample, sequenced in a study of shared clonotypes between healthy human individuals (dated by TCRdb to about 2020). The library was made by the immunoSEQ multiplex PCR assay. The source is immuneACCESS, and TCRdb retained only in-frame sequences with V and J called. Part of the clones is not carried over; for the studies checked, unresolved V genes explain less than half of this, and the remainder is unexplained. The sample profile shows some 2 million clones; about 95% of them were found once. Clones ranked in the top ten supply roughly 1% of the sample. CD8 naive samples were obtained by positive selection for CCR7 among CD45RO-negative cells, yielding a CD45RA+CCR7+ population from which TemRA cells were excluded. The sample was naive CD8+ T cells sorted from blood. Sample cell subset or site, as interpreted from the label and publication: CD45RA+CCR7+. These receptors all come from a man aged 18-30 years in good health.

The DNA of the CDR3 is TGTGCCAGCAGTGGGGGAGGAGGAAACGAGCAGTACTTC. Encoded protein: CASSGGGGNEQYF. The chain recombines TRBV5-6 with TRBJ2-7, with D tentatively TRBD2 (6 bases). CDR1 is SGHDT, CDR2 YYEEEE, per germline. There are 13 residues in the CDR3. Trimming left V 5 bases short and J 5 bases short, with 14 bases between. Full variable domain (missing parts from reference TRBV5-6 and TRBJ2-7): DAGVTQSPTHLIKTRGQQVTLRCSPKSGHDTVSWYQQALGQGPQFIFQYYEEEERQRGNFPDRFSGHQFPNYSSELNVNALLLGDSALYLCASSGGGGNEQYFGPGTRLTVT.

This clone was seen only once. This sample includes further DNA sequences coding for the same CDR3. The J gene is TRBJ2-7, the V gene TRBV5-1; weak D call: TRBD2 (6 bases). Germline CDR1 SGHRS, CDR2 YFSETQ. CDR3 length equals 14 residues. The germline V and J ends were trimmed by 0 bases and 5 bases, with 12 bases remaining between them. The CDR3 loop is CASSLAGTGDEQYF. As DNA, the CDR3 is TGCGCCAGCAGCTTGGCCGGGACTGGCGACGAGCAGTACTTC.

This chain uses TRBV7-9 with TRBJ2-7; TRBD1 is a possible D gene (6 bases). Germline V gene lookup returns CDR1 SEHNR and CDR2 FQNEAQ (reference sequence). This CDR3 comprises 15 residues. The ends were cut back, 5 bases at V and 0 bases at J, with 14 bases in the middle. As DNA, the CDR3 is TGTGCCAGCAGCATCACAGGGCTCAGCTCCTACGAGCAGTACTTC. Protein sequence: CASSITGLSSYEQYF.

The chain carries TRBV7-9 and TRBJ2-2; possibly TRBD2 for D (5 bases). Germline loops: CDR1 SEHNR, CDR2 FQNEAQ (reference sequence). The CDR3 consists of 15 residues. With 5 bases removed from V and 5 bases from J, the gap between germline ends came to 15 bases. Here the CDR3 DNA reads TGTGCCAGCAGCCACCCAAGTGGAGGAACCGGGGAGCTGTTTTTT. Translated, it gives CASSHPSGGTGELFF.

Ten or more counts support this clone. The J gene is TRBJ2-1, the V gene TRBV4-1; TRBD2 matches at 10 bases. V shed 4 bases, J shed 8 bases, and the junction held 8 bases outside the gene matches. The germline V gene encodes CDR1 MGHRA and CDR2 YSYEKL. The CDR3 is 15 residues long. The CDR3 spells CASSPSSGSGYEQFF. CDR3 nucleotide sequence: TGCGCCAGCAGCCCATCTAGCGGGAGTGGGTATGAGCAGTTCTTC.

Only a few counts were recorded for this clone. V usage is TRBV7-9 and J usage is TRBJ2-7, with 11 bases aligning to TRBD1. The CDR3 loop spans 15 amino acids. Per the germline V gene, CDR1 is SEHNR and CDR2 is FQNEAQ (reference sequence). J was trimmed by 2 bases and V by 2 bases; bases with no gene match: 2. CDR3 DNA: TGTGCCAGCAGCTTACCGGGACAGGGGGCCTACGAGCAGTACTTC. Translating it yields CASSLPGQGAYEQYF.

Regarding this clone: This sample includes further DNA sequences coding for the same CDR3. The chain couples TRBV4-1 to TRBJ2-7, with 8 positions matching TRBD1. The CDR3 is 15 amino acids. Per the germline V gene, CDR1 is MGHRA and CDR2 is YSYEKL. The V gene end was trimmed by 1 base and the J gene end by 0 bases; junction bases not matched to a gene: 2. CDR3 sequence reads: CASSQVTGGSYEQYF. The DNA of the CDR3 is TGCGCCAGCAGCCAAGTCACAGGGGGCTCCTACGAGCAGTACTTC.

The chain combines TRBV4-1 with TRBJ2-3; D possibly corresponds to TRBD2 (5 bases). The CDR3 totals 16 residues. Looked up from germline, CDR1 is MGHRA and CDR2 is YSYEKL. Deletions cut 2 bases from V and 2 bases from J, with 14 bases between. In DNA form, the CDR3 reads TGCGCCAGCAGCCAACACCCTAGCCCTAACACAGATACGCAGTATTTT. As protein: CASSQHPSPNTDTQYF.

This clone appeared a single time. V usage is TRBV27 and J usage is TRBJ2-2; D is uncertain. Germline assignment: CDR1 MNHEY and CDR2 SMNVEV (reference sequence). The CDR3 length is 15 residues. Trimming pared 3 bases from V and 4 bases from J, leaving 12 bases between. The CDR3 loop is CASSFYSPFTGELFF. CDR3 nucleotide sequence: TGTGCCAGCAGTTTTTACTCACCCTTCACCGGGGAGCTGTTTTTT.

The chain employs TRBV4-3 and TRBJ2-1, with D possibly matching TRBD2 (6 bases). Germline V CDR1 and CDR2: LGHNA, YSLEER. The CDR3 length is 13 residues. V dropped 0 bases and J dropped 9 bases, with 9 bases sitting between them. The DNA of the CDR3 is TGCGCCAGCAGCCAAGATCGGGAGAGTGAGCAGTTCTTC. This codes for CASSQDRESEQFF.

With regard to this clone: This sample includes further DNA sequences coding for the same CDR3. The V call is TRBV9, the J call TRBJ2-5, with a weak D call TRBD2 (6 bases). The CDR3 totals 15 residues. From germline, CDR1 is SGDLS and CDR2 YYNGEE. V gave up 1 base and J gave up 2 bases, with 12 bases separating them. In DNA, the CDR3 is TGTGCCAGCAGCGTATCCGGGACTGTGCAAGAGACCCAGTACTTC. Translation: CASSVSGTVQETQYF.

The V call is TRBV19, the J call TRBJ1-1; 7 positions agree with TRBD1. With V trimmed by 4 bases and J by 3 bases, 17 bases remained unmatched. Germline assignment: CDR1 LNHDA and CDR2 SQIVND (reference sequence). CDR3 length: 18 residues. CDR3 region: CASSTGLTLGQIDTEAFF. For the CDR3, the DNA is TGTGCCAGTAGTACTGGCCTAACTTTGGGACAGATAGACACTGAAGCTTTCTTT.

This clone appeared once. The CDR3 DNA follows: TGCGCCAGCAGCTTGGGCCACCGGGGAGTTGGCACTGAAGCTTTCTTT. This codes for CASSLGHRGVGTEAFF. The V and J genes are TRBV5-1 and TRBJ1-1, with D hard to call. The CDR3 consists of 16 residues. CDR1 and CDR2 (germline): SGHRS, YFSETQ. Trimming removed 0 bases from V and 4 bases from J, with 16 bases in between.

The chain carries TRBV6-5 and TRBJ1-2; D gene uncertain. There are 15 residues in the CDR3. The germline gives CDR1 MNHEY, CDR2 SVGAGI. V lost 1 base and J 4 bases, leaving 13 bases between the germline ends. As DNA, the CDR3 is TGTGCCAGCAGTTACTATGCGGGCTACTTCTATGGCTACACCTTC. It translates to CASSYYAGYFYGYTF.

This chain links TRBV18 with TRBJ2-7; 12 nucleotides agree with TRBD2. This CDR3 comprises 14 residues. CDR1 KGHSH and CDR2 LQKENI come from the germline V gene. The V gene end was trimmed by 5 bases and the J gene end by 6 bases; junction bases not matched to a gene: 5. The CDR3 region is CASSRGTSGSEQYF. DNA of the CDR3: TGTGCCAGCTCAAGAGGGACTAGCGGGTCCGAGCAGTACTTC.

The rearrangement uses TRBV14 and TRBJ2-1, with 7 bases fitting TRBD2. Germline assignment: CDR1 SGHDN and CDR2 FVKESK. This CDR3 is built from 16 residues. Trimming cost V 3 bases and J 4 bases; bases outside gene matches: 9. As DNA, the CDR3 is TGTGCCAGCAGCCAGTCACATCTAGCGGCGTACAATGAGCAGTTCTTC. Protein sequence: CASSQSHLAAYNEQFF.